The clone carrying this T cell receptor (beta chain) was seen only a few times. The sample is drawn from a study of T-cell reconstitution after alpha-beta-depleted transplantation in children. The TCRbeta library incorporated unique molecular identifiers. One entry per CDR3 protein results from TCRdb running MiXCR on the PCR reads. This sample carries 700,000 to 950,000 distinct CDR3 sequences, around 17% of them seen once, and the ten largest clones take 5%. This CDR3 contains 11 residues. V was trimmed by 3 bases and J by 3 bases, leaving 4 bases between them. Germline lookup yields CDR1 SQVTM and CDR2 ANQGSEA.

This TCR was recovered from a male patient under 18 who had a stem cell transplant for acute lymphoblastic leukemia, so the T cells may come from the graft donor. This chain connects TRBV29-1 to TRBJ2-3; D is uncertain. The specimen comprised PBMCs, mostly from graft donor cells, sampled 360 days after TCRalphabeta/CD19-depleted stem cell transplant. CDR3 sequence (DNA): TGCAGCGTTGACTTGACAGATACGCAGTATTTT. Protein: CSVDLTDTQYF.